A single sample is the source of the 29 T cell receptor beta chains below, sequenced in a study of blood T cell repertoires in COVID-19 (TCRdb year 2020). Libraries were built with the immunoSEQ multiplex PCR assay. In TCRdb, the immuneACCESS table is reduced to in-frame sequences with V and J assigned. These tables do not hold every clone; where another copy was compared, an unresolved V gene accounts for under half, and the others remain unexplained. In all, the sample holds roughly 58,000 clones, and 60% to 85% of those were seen once. The top ten clonotypes cover over 20% of the sample. Sequencing was performed on peripheral blood. The origin of the receptors is a man aged 45-60 years with active or convalescent COVID-19.

The V gene is TRBV7-3, the J gene TRBJ2-2; TRBD1 aligns across 7 bases. With 1 base clipped from V and 6 bases from J, the junction kept 5 bases outside the gene matches. Germline assignment: CDR1 SGHTA and CDR2 FQGTGA. This CDR3 comprises 15 residues. CDR3 loop: CASSLKTGYPGELFF. The CDR3 DNA reads as TGTGCCAGCAGCTTAAAGACAGGGTACCCCGGGGAGCTGTTTTTT.

This clone occurred once. This chain connects TRBV6-4 to TRBJ1-1; the match to TRBD1 covers 7 bases. J gave up 0 bases and V 6 bases, and 7 bases lay outside the gene matches. Germline V CDR1 and CDR2: MRHNA, SNTAGT. The CDR3 has 15 amino acids. The CDR3 region is CASRPTGLVNTEAFF. The CDR3 bases are TGTGCCAGCAGACCGACAGGGCTCGTGAACACTGAAGCTTTCTTT.

This clone was counted only a few times. The chain joins TRBV12-3 or TRBV12-4 to TRBJ2-4; D gene uncertain. The CDR3 sequence is 12 residues long. Between the trimmed V and J ends, which lost 3 bases and 5 bases, there was a span of 5 bases. The CDR3 is CASSFTENIQYF. The CDR3 DNA sequence: TGTGCCAGCAGTTTCACGGAAAACATTCAGTACTTC.

The chain has TRBV7-9 and TRBJ1-2, with TRBD1 matching 8 bases. The CDR3 covers 15 residues. Germline V gene lookup returns CDR1 SEHNR and CDR2 FQNEAQ (reference sequence). V lost 6 bases and J lost 7; bases outside the gene matches: 13. CDR3 sequence reads: CASRVSGGQGSGYTF. The CDR3 DNA sequence: TGTGCCAGCAGGGTATCAGGAGGACAGGGATCTGGCTACACCTTC.

The CDR3 DNA reads TGTGCCAGCAGCTTAGACAGGGATCAGACCCAGTACTTC. Translating gives CASSLDRDQTQYF. The chain employs TRBV11-1 and TRBJ2-5; tentative D call: TRBD1 (6 bases). V dropped 1 base and J dropped 6 bases, with 9 bases sitting between them. The CDR3 runs 13 residues. Germline V lookup: CDR1 SGHAT, CDR2 FQDESV (reference sequence). The whole variable domain, remainder taken from reference TRBV11-1 and TRBJ2-5, is EAEVAQSPRYKITEKSQAVAFWCDPISGHATLYWYRQILGQGPELLVQFQDESVVDDSQLPKDRFSAERLKGVDSTLKIQPAELGDSAMYLCASSLDRDQTQYFGPGTRLLVL.

V and J are TRBV20-1 and TRBJ1-1; D is unresolved. CDR3 length: 14 residues. V lost 3 bases to trimming and J lost 4 bases, with 15 bases between them. The germline V gene has CDR1 DFQATT and CDR2 SNEGSKA (reference sequence). The CDR3 loop is CSASRFGSGTEAFF. CDR3 bases: TGCAGTGCTAGTAGATTTGGGTCGGGCACTGAAGCTTTCTTT.

The chain is built from TRBV3-1 (or the pseudogene TRBV3-2) and TRBJ2-1; 8 bases line up with TRBD2. The CDR3 length is 15 residues. The germline gives CDR1 LGHDT, CDR2 YNNKEL (reference sequence). The V segment lost 5 bases and the J segment 3 bases; nucleotides outside the gene matches: 6. CDR3 region: CASSASGSGYNEQFF. DNA for the CDR3: TGTGCCAGCAGCGCCAGCGGGAGTGGCTACAATGAGCAGTTCTTC.

Only one count was recorded for this clone. This sequence joins TRBV11-2 and TRBJ2-3, with D possibly TRBD2 on 5 matching bases. V was trimmed by 0 bases and J by 8 bases, leaving 9 bases between them. The CDR3 has 13 amino acids. Germline V gene data show CDR1 as SGHAT and CDR2 as FQNNGV. The CDR3 coding sequence is TGTGCCAGCAGCTTAGAGAGGGCCGGTACGCAGTATTTT. Amino acid sequence: CASSLERAGTQYF.

The chain uses TRBV7-3 and TRBJ2-1; 9 nucleotides match TRBD2. Germline V gene sequence: CDR1 SGHTA, CDR2 FQGTGA. J lost 5 bases, V lost 3 bases, and 14 bases had no gene match. The CDR3 is 18 residues long. CDR3 region: CASSFYGSGGQPNNEQFF. The CDR3 DNA reads TGTGCCAGCAGCTTTTATGGTAGCGGGGGACAACCAAACAATGAGCAGTTCTTC.

This clone appeared once. The chain uses TRBV12-3 or TRBV12-4 and TRBJ1-2; 10 bases fit TRBD1. Trimming cost V 3 bases and J 12 bases; bases outside gene matches: 7. The CDR3 has 13 amino acids. The CDR3 sequence: CASSLGQGISNTF. DNA of the CDR3: TGTGCCAGCAGTTTGGGACAGGGGATATCTAACACCTTC.

This chain uses TRBV12-3 or TRBV12-4 with TRBJ2-1, with D uncertain. Trimming removed 6 bases at V and 3 bases at J, with 3 bases between. The CDR3 is 11 residues long. DNA for the CDR3: TGTGCCAGCAGCTTCTACAATGAGCAGTTCTTC. Its translation is CASSFYNEQFF.

V and J are TRBV6-5 and TRBJ1-1, with a possible D match to TRBD1 (5 bases). CDR1 is MNHEY and CDR2 is SVGAGI in the germline V gene. V dropped 6 bases and J dropped 10 bases, with 15 bases sitting between them. The CDR3 runs to 12 residues. CDR3 amino acids: CASRRNAGGAFF. CDR3 DNA sequence: TGTGCCAGCAGAAGGAACGCGGGGGGAGCTTTCTTT.

The V gene is TRBV11-2, the J gene TRBJ2-1, with TRBD2 as a possible D gene (6 bases). The germline CDR1 and CDR2 sequences are SGHAT and FQNNGV. Trimming left V 0 bases short and J 6 bases short, with 9 bases between. CDR3 length: 14 residues. CDR3 coding DNA: TGTGCCAGCAGCTTAGACCTAGCGTCCAATGAGCAGTTCTTC. Its translation is CASSLDLASNEQFF. Full variable domain (missing parts from reference TRBV11-2 and TRBJ2-1): EAGVAQSPRYKIIEKRQSVAFWCNPISGHATLYWYQQILGQGPKLLIQFQNNGVVDDSQLPKDRFSAERLKGVDSTLKIQPAKLEDSAVYLCASSLDLASNEQFFGPGTRLTVL.

This clone was counted only a few times. The rearrangement joins TRBV19 to TRBJ2-7; 8 nucleotides line up with TRBD1. Germline CDR1 LNHDA, CDR2 SQIVND (reference sequence). This CDR3 is 14 amino acids long. J lost 5 bases, V lost 3 bases, and 6 bases had no gene match. The chain's CDR3 is CASSMRTGRNEQYF. DNA for the CDR3: TGTGCCAGTAGTATGAGGACAGGGAGGAACGAGCAGTACTTC.

This clone was found a few times. The chain employs TRBV4-1 and TRBJ1-2; 9 bases agree with TRBD1. Per the germline V gene, CDR1 is MGHRA and CDR2 is YSYEKL. V shed 0 bases and J 6 bases; nucleotides not matched to a gene: 5. The CDR3 covers 15 residues. This chain's CDR3 is CASSQDLTGGNGYTF. Written as DNA, the CDR3 is TGCGCCAGCAGCCAAGACCTGACAGGGGGGAATGGCTACACCTTC.

The CDR3 protein is CASSLGGQGRAKNIQYF. The CDR3 bases are TGTGCCAGCAGCTTAGGGGGACAGGGAAGAGCCAAAAACATTCAGTACTTC. The chain joins TRBV11-2 to TRBJ2-4, with 9 bases identical to TRBD1. CDR1 is SGHAT, CDR2 FQNNGV, per germline. The J segment lost 0 bases and the V segment lost 1 base, leaving 4 bases of the junction unmatched. This CDR3 has 17 residues.

This clone was observed once. With a far larger clone one base away, a read error is the likely cause. The V and J genes are TRBV19 and TRBJ1-1, with D tentatively TRBD1 (6 bases). The CDR3 consists of 13 residues. Germline CDR1 and CDR2: LNHDA and SQIVND (reference sequence). CDR3 sequence (DNA): TGTCCCAGCCAAGTGGGGGAGGGGGGGGGAGCTTTCTTT. This sequence encodes CPSQVGEGGGAFF.

This rearrangement joins TRBV10-3 to TRBJ2-3, with D possibly being TRBD2 (6 bases). Looked up from germline, CDR1 is ENHRY and CDR2 is SYGVKD. The CDR3 has 13 residues. V was clipped by 10 bases and J by 4 bases, with 15 bases between them. The CDR3 DNA is TGTGCCACGGGGGAGCCTAACTCAGATACGCAGTATTTT. This sequence encodes CATGEPNSDTQYF.

Of note for this clone: Other DNA sequences of this sample code for an identical CDR3. This chain joins TRBV6-5 and TRBJ2-3; D is perhaps TRBD2 (6 bases). V shed 3 bases and J shed 2 bases, with 9 bases lying between them. The CDR3 is made up of 14 amino acids. Germline lookup yields CDR1 MNHEY and CDR2 SVGAGI. The CDR3 DNA is TGTGCCAGCAGTTATGGAGGGTCCACAGATACGCAGTATTTT. Protein sequence: CASSYGGSTDTQYF.

The chain is built from TRBV5-4 and TRBJ1-6; 8 nucleotides line up with TRBD1. Unmatched junction bases numbered 10, after V lost 2 bases and J lost 9 bases. The CDR3 has 16 amino acids. Germline V lookup: CDR1 SGHNT, CDR2 YYREEE (reference sequence). The CDR3 bases are TGTGCCAGCAGCTTTAGTACAGGGGGGAGTGGTTCACCCCTCCACTTT. Residues: CASSFSTGGSGSPLHF. The whole variable domain, remainder taken from reference TRBV5-4 and TRBJ1-6, is ETGVTQSPTHLIKTRGQQVTLRCSSQSGHNTVSWYQQALGQGPQFIFQYYREEENGRGNFPPRFSGLQFPNYSSELNVNALELDDSALYLCASSFSTGGSGSPLHFGNGTRLTVT.

J is TRBJ2-4 and V is TRBV11-3; possibly TRBD2 for D (5 bases). Trimming pared 1 base from V and 7 bases from J, leaving 8 bases between. The CDR3 loop spans 13 amino acids. Germline CDR1 and CDR2: SGHNT and YENEEA. The CDR3 DNA is TGTGCCAGCAGCTTAGCGGGGAGTAACATTCAGTACTTC. Its translation: CASSLAGSNIQYF.

V gene TRBV3-1 (or the pseudogene TRBV3-2) combines with J gene TRBJ1-4; unclear D gene. The germline V gene has CDR1 LGHDT and CDR2 YNNKEL (reference sequence). Trimming took off 5 bases at V and 11 bases at J, with 9 bases between the two ends. This CDR3 has 11 residues. This CDR3 reads CASSTREKLFF. CDR3 DNA sequence: TGTGCCAGCAGCACTCGTGAGAAACTGTTTTTT.

V usage is TRBV7-2 and J usage is TRBJ2-7; maybe TRBD2 (5 bases). Germline values: CDR1 SGHTA, CDR2 FQGNSA. The V gene lost 5 bases and the J gene lost 4 bases, with 18 bases spanning the gap. The CDR3 contains 15 residues. Written as DNA, the CDR3 is TGTGCCAGCAGCGCATATTCCCTAGCTTGGTACGAGCAGTACTTC. Encoded protein: CASSAYSLAWYEQYF.

The table lists this clone with a count of one. The chain combines TRBV7-2 with TRBJ2-1; 8 bases align to TRBD1. Germline assignment: CDR1 SGHTA and CDR2 FQGNSA. This CDR3 is built from 13 residues. Losses at the gene ends were 0 bases for V and 16 bases for J; bases not matched to a gene: 8. CDR3 sequence: CASSLATVRGLFF. In DNA, the CDR3 is TGTGCCAGCAGCTTAGCCACGGTCAGGGGGCTCTTCTTC.

This chain links TRBV5-4 with TRBJ2-7; 8 bases are a match to TRBD2. The ends lost 4 bases at V and 1 base at J; junction bases unmatched: 7. The CDR3 extends over 15 amino acids. The germline V gene encodes CDR1 SGHNT and CDR2 YYREEE (reference sequence). The CDR3 loop reads CASSPAGVRSYEQYF. The CDR3 DNA sequence: TGTGCCAGCAGCCCAGCGGGAGTTAGGTCCTACGAGCAGTACTTC.

The J gene is TRBJ2-2, the V gene TRBV9; 8 bases map to TRBD2. In germline, CDR1 is SGDLS, CDR2 YYNGEE. The CDR3 has 17 amino acids. Losses at the gene ends were 3 bases for V and 5 bases for J; bases not matched to a gene: 12. The CDR3 sequence: CASSDSSRGGKTGELFF. The CDR3 coding sequence is TGTGCCAGCAGCGATAGCTCTCGGGGGGGCAAGACCGGGGAGCTGTTTTTT.

In nucleotides, the CDR3 is TGTGCCAGCAGCCAAGACGGGATCATCGGGGAGCTGTTTTTT. Protein: CASSQDGIIGELFF. The V and J genes are TRBV4-2 and TRBJ2-2; D is possibly TRBD2 (5 bases). The ends were cut back, 0 bases at V and 7 bases at J, with 9 bases in the middle. Germline V gene sequence: CDR1 LGHNA, CDR2 YNFKEQ. The CDR3 runs 14 residues.

This chain links TRBV7-9 with TRBJ1-2; a possible D gene is TRBD1 (6 bases). Germline-derived CDR1 and CDR2 are SEHNR and FQNEAQ (reference sequence). This CDR3 has 13 amino acids. Trimming took off 5 bases at V and 3 bases at J, with 10 bases between the two ends. The DNA for the CDR3 is TGTGCCAGCAGCCCCGGACAGCACTATGGCTACACCTTC. Residues: CASSPGQHYGYTF.

This clone was detected only a few times. The chain has TRBV7-2 and TRBJ2-2; TRBD1 aligns across 8 bases. J lost 3 bases, V lost 4 bases, and 4 bases had no gene match. The CDR3 sequence is 15 residues long. Germline V gene lookup returns CDR1 SGHTA and CDR2 FQGNSA. The CDR3 bases are TGTGCCAGCAGCTCCAGGACAGGGTACACCGGGGAGCTGTTTTTT. Protein product: CASSSRTGYTGELFF.